This T cell receptor beta chain came from a study of molecular identifiers for immune sequencing clone quantification. Study-wide results and caveats: Spiked Jurkat TCR RNA equivalent to one cell was reportedly detectable in roughly 1 million naive cells.

TCRdb processed the PCR reads anew with MiXCR; each CDR3 protein has one entry. This table has about half a million distinct CDR3 sequences, around a fifth appearing once. In the case of this clonotype: What it recognizes is unknown.

CDR1 and CDR2 (germline): SGHDN, FVKESK. CDR3 length: 13 amino acids. Trimming shortened V by 1 base and J by 8 bases, and 8 bases separated the two germline ends. The rearrangement uses TRBV14 and TRBJ1-4; unclear D gene. The sequence derives from a human donor in good health. Some libraries in this study had Jurkat cell RNA spiked in. The sample comprised naive CD8+ T cells from blood, with Jurkat cell RNA spiked in. Subset described: FACS-sorted CD8+CD4-CCR7+CD45RA+ naive T cells. CDR3 sequence: CASSQGAWEKLFF. The CDR3 coding sequence is TGTGCCAGCAGCCAAGGGGCGTGGGAAAAACTGTTTTTT.